A selection of T cell receptor beta chains follows, all from one sample in a study of prognosis after radiotherapy for stage I lung cancer. TCRdb analysed the multiplex PCR reads with MiXCR anew, one entry per CDR3 protein. The table includes around 11,000 distinct CDR3 sequences, 54% detected once. Sequences were derived from PBMCs, sampled before or after stereotactic body radiation therapy (not recorded which). The source of these receptors is a donor aged 50 or older with non-small cell lung cancer. CDR3s include the opening cysteine and the closing phenylalanine or tryptophan. Each record gives: clone size, J gene, V gene, D gene, CDR3 protein, CDR3 DNA. D genes are given only for firm matches. Size values are once, few and many counts, or a class for expanded clones, and some rows have none.

medium-sized	TRBJ2-3	TRBV5-6	-	CASSLDSWSTDTQYF	TGTGCCAGCAGCCTAGACTCCTGGAGCACAGATACGCAGTATTTT
medium-sized	TRBJ2-7	TRBV13	-	CASSSGTFYEQYF	TGTGCCAGCAGTTCCGGGACTTTCTACGAGCAGTACTTC
medium-sized	TRBJ1-6	TRBV20-1	-	CSATSGNRPPLHF	TGCAGTGCTACTTCCGGAAACCGGCCACCCCTCCACTTT
once	TRBJ1-2	TRBV6-5	-	CASSYGAREPYGYTF	TGTGCCAGCAGTTACGGGGCCAGGGAGCCATATGGCTACACCTTC
few	TRBJ2-2	TRBV5-4	-	CASSLDRTTGGQLFF	TGTGCCAGCAGCTTGGACAGGACCACGGGCGGGCAGCTGTTTTTT
-	TRBJ2-1	TRBV28	-	CASSTEGSAGDIYNEQFF	TGTGCCAGCAGCACCGAGGGCTCAGCAGGGGATATCTACAATGAGCAGTTCTTC
-	TRBJ2-7	TRBV7-2	TRBD2	CASSPRGLAGDTYEQYF	TGTGCCAGCAGCCCCCGGGGACTAGCGGGGGACACATACGAGCAGTACTTC
many	TRBJ1-2	TRBV15	-	CATSRDRAGPGYTF	TGTGCCACCAGCAGAGATCGAGCAGGGCCCGGCTACACCTTC
medium-sized	TRBJ1-2	TRBV27	-	CASMGAGRVHGYTF	TGTGCCAGCATGGGGGCAGGGAGAGTGCATGGCTACACCTTC
once	TRBJ2-7	TRBV12-3/TRBV12-4	TRBD2	CASSLAGTSGSSGQYF	TGTGCCAGCAGTTTAGCAGGTACTAGCGGGAGTTCGGGGCAGTACTTC
medium-sized	TRBJ1-2	TRBV2	-	CASSDTDYGYTF	TGTGCCAGCAGTGACACTGACTATGGCTACACCTTC
once	TRBJ2-1	TRBV7-6	TRBD2	CASSQSGTSYNEQFF	TGTGCCAGCAGTCAAAGTGGGACTAGCTACAATGAGCAGTTCTTC
-	TRBJ2-3	TRBV5-5	TRBD2	CASGFGGRLTDTQYF	TGTGCCAGCGGCTTCGGCGGGAGGCTCACAGATACGCAGTATTTT
few	TRBJ2-2	TRBV20-1	TRBD2	CSASPGLAGQRSTGELFF	TGCAGTGCTAGCCCGGGACTAGCGGGACAGAGATCAACCGGGGAGCTGTTTTTT
medium-sized	TRBJ2-7	TRBV12-3/TRBV12-4	-	CASRRTDRQYF	TGTGCCAGCAGACGTACAGACAGGCAGTACTTC
medium-sized	TRBJ1-2	TRBV29-1	TRBD1	CSAPSQGEYGYTF	TGCAGCGCACCGTCGCAGGGGGAGTATGGCTACACCTTC
-	TRBJ2-1	TRBV6-1	-	CASSERGGGEWNEQFF	TGTGCCAGCAGTGAACGGGGAGGGGGCGAATGGAATGAGCAGTTCTTC
-	TRBJ2-5	TRBV11-2	-	CANRLDMGRSGQTQYF	TGTGCCAACAGATTAGACATGGGACGCTCGGGGCAGACCCAGTACTTC
medium-sized	TRBJ1-2	TRBV6-1	TRBD1	CASSSTGVHGYTF	TGTGCCAGCAGCTCAACAGGGGTTCATGGCTACACCTTC
medium-sized	TRBJ1-2	TRBV9	TRBD1	CASSRDRGYGYTF	TGTGCCAGCAGCCGGGACAGGGGCTATGGCTACACCTTC
medium-sized	TRBJ2-7	TRBV4-3	TRBD2	CASSPDGLASEQYF	TGCGCCAGCAGCCCCGACGGACTAGCTAGTGAGCAGTACTTC
medium-sized	TRBJ2-1	TRBV11-3	TRBD2	CASSQGTSGSIGEQFF	TGTGCCAGCAGCCAGGGGACTAGCGGGAGTATAGGTGAGCAGTTCTTC
-	TRBJ2-2	TRBV15	TRBD2	CATSRDGDRGLAGGPELFF	TGTGCCACCAGCAGAGATGGAGACAGGGGACTAGCGGGAGGACCGGAGCTGTTTTTT
many	TRBJ1-3	TRBV5-6	-	CASSSWARSSGNTIYF	TGTGCCAGCAGCTCCTGGGCCAGGAGCTCTGGAAACACCATATATTTT
medium-sized	TRBJ1-1	TRBV20-1	TRBD1	CSARVTDRANTEAFF	TGCAGTGCTAGAGTCACGGACAGGGCGAACACTGAAGCTTTCTTT
-	TRBJ2-7	TRBV12-3/TRBV12-4	-	CASSRGIGGYEQYF	TGTGCCAGCAGCCGCGGAATCGGGGGCTACGAGCAGTACTTC
-	TRBJ2-5	TRBV7-9	-	CASSLVSGTRENKYF	TGTGCCAGCAGCTTGGTTTCCGGGACACGAGAGAACAAGTACTTC
once	TRBJ2-2	TRBV4-3	-	CTSSQEGGTVELFF	TGCACCAGCAGCCAAGAGGGGGGCACCGTGGAGCTGTTTTTT
-	TRBJ2-3	TRBV28	-	CASSSSRGGGADTQYF	TGTGCCAGCAGTTCAAGCCGGGGCGGAGGAGCAGATACGCAGTATTTT